The 3 T cell receptor beta chains given below trace back to one sample, sequenced in a study of identical twins. TCRdb re-analysed the 5' RACE reads in MiXCR, keeping a single row per CDR3 protein. Of just under 550,000 distinct CDR3 sequences listed, approximately 14% are singletons. These data were also reused for a study on yellow fever vaccine responses in identical twins.

The sequenced sample was CD4+ T cells sorted from blood. These receptor sequences come from a woman under 30 in good health.

CDR3 residues: CSAVEGQASRPQHF. The CDR3, as DNA: TGCAGTGCCGTCGAAGGGCAGGCATCGCGCCCCCAGCATTTT. The rearrangement links TRBV20-1 to TRBJ1-5; D is undetermined. Between the trimmed V and J ends, which lost 6 bases and 10 bases, there was a span of 22 bases. CDR3 length: 14 amino acids. Germline CDR1 is DFQATT and CDR2 is SNEGSKA (reference sequence).

This clonotype was detected only once. The gene calls are TRBV20-1 and TRBJ1-2; 10 bases fit TRBD1. Germline V gene data show CDR1 as DFQATT and CDR2 as SNEGSKA (reference sequence). J was trimmed by 7 bases and V by 3 bases; bases with no gene match: 11. There are 15 residues in the CDR3. This chain's CDR3 is CSARGTGDPPAGYTF. In DNA, the CDR3 is TGCAGTGCTAGGGGGACAGGGGATCCTCCTGCTGGCTACACCTTC.

This chain uses TRBV7-8 with TRBJ2-7, with D hard to call. V lost 0 bases and J 0 bases, leaving 9 bases between the germline ends. The CDR3 length is 15 residues. CDR1 and CDR2 from the germline V gene are SGHVS and FQNEAQ. CDR3 residues: CASSLALMYSYEQYV. The CDR3 DNA sequence: TGTGCCAGCAGCTTAGCGCTAATGTACTCCTACGAGCAGTACGTC.